This is a list of T cell receptor beta chains from one sample in a study of T-cell memory formation after mild COVID-19. TCRdb used MiXCR to reprocess the 5' RACE reads, holding one entry per CDR3 protein. Altogether under 250,000 distinct CDR3 sequences are present, roughly a tenth being singletons, with the ten largest covering roughly 21%. The sample comprised PBMCs or a T cell subset sorted from them (not recorded which). Source of these receptors: a man aged 18-30 years who had mild COVID-19 (a few samples of this study predate the infection). Cell type and time point are not known. Each CDR3 is given with its conserved first and last residue. A D gene is named only where the DNA matches it firmly. Only part of the rows carry a size: once, few, many, or a class if the clone is expanded.

d_call clone_size j_call v_call cdr3_aa cdr3_nt
- - TRBJ2-5 TRBV12-3/TRBV12-4 CASSRTSQETQYF TGTGCCAGCAGCCGGACAAGCCAAGAGACCCAGTACTTC
- - TRBJ2-4 TRBV20-1 CSAHEGTNIQYF TGCAGTGCCCATGAGGGGACGAACATTCAGTACTTC
- - TRBJ1-6 TRBV5-4 CASSKTGWGSPLHF TGTGCCAGCAGCAAGACAGGTTGGGGTTCACCCCTCCACTTT
- - TRBJ1-3 TRBV5-1 CASSFRGSSGNTIYF TGCGCCAGCAGCTTCCGGGGGAGCTCTGGAAACACCATATATTTT
- - TRBJ1-1 TRBV18 CASSRAGLNTEAFF TGTGCCAGCTCGAGGGCGGGACTGAACACTGAAGCTTTCTTT
- few TRBJ2-7 TRBV12-3/TRBV12-4 CASSRGPSQYF TGTGCCAGCAGCCGGGGACCGAGCCAGTACTTC
- many TRBJ2-3 TRBV12-3/TRBV12-4 CASRAYNTQYF TGTGCCAGCAGGGCCTATAATACGCAGTATTTT
- - TRBJ2-1 TRBV5-6 CASSLMGGAPSEQFF TGTGCCAGCAGCTTGATGGGGGGGGCACCCAGCGAGCAGTTCTTC
- once TRBJ1-3 TRBV6-2/TRBV6-3 CASSYFGPGNTIYF TGTGCCAGCAGTTACTTTGGACCCGGAAACACCATATATTTT
- - TRBJ1-1 TRBV7-9 CASSRTDLTSEAFF TGTGCCAGCAGTCGGACAGACCTTACCTCAGAAGCTTTCTTT
TRBD1 few TRBJ2-3 TRBV7-6 CASSVRTGRIVGTDTQYF TGTGCCAGCAGCGTCCGGACAGGGCGCATCGTAGGCACAGATACGCAGTATTTT
- - TRBJ1-3 TRBV7-2 CASSTTGPGNTIYF TGTGCCAGCAGCACCACAGGCCCTGGAAACACCATATATTTT
TRBD1 - TRBJ1-1 TRBV7-9 CASSRGGDHTEAFF TGTGCCAGCAGCAGAGGGGGCGATCACACTGAAGCTTTCTTT
- few TRBJ1-5 TRBV15 CATSRGGARQPQHF TGTGCCACCAGCAGAGGTGGCGCACGGCAGCCCCAGCATTTT
TRBD1 few TRBJ2-4 TRBV4-1 CASSAGPGGADIQYF TGCGCCAGCAGCGCGGGTCCAGGGGGCGCGGACATTCAGTACTTC
TRBD2 many TRBJ2-2 TRBV5-1 CASSISGGPNTGELFF TGCGCCAGCAGCATTAGCGGGGGCCCGAACACCGGGGAGCTGTTTTTT
- - TRBJ2-4 TRBV2 CASSEDRLLAKNIQYF TGTGCCAGCAGTGAAGACAGGCTCCTAGCCAAAAACATTCAGTACTTC
TRBD1 - TRBJ2-2 TRBV29-1 CSVRPGQGSTGELFF TGCAGCGTGAGGCCGGGACAGGGGAGCACCGGGGAGCTGTTTTTT
- few TRBJ2-3 TRBV5-1 CASSLGRALDTQYF TGCGCCAGCAGCTTGGGTCGCGCATTGGATACGCAGTATTTT
- - TRBJ1-4 TRBV30 CAWSEDSNEKLFF TGTGCCTGGAGTGAGGACAGTAATGAAAAACTGTTTTTT
- few TRBJ2-5 TRBV6-5 CASSRDGGQETQYF TGTGCCAGCAGCCGGGACGGGGGACAAGAGACCCAGTACTTC
TRBD1 - TRBJ2-1 TRBV3-1 CASSHIPGQAYNEQFF TGTGCCAGCAGCCACATTCCGGGACAGGCCTACAATGAGCAGTTCTTC
- - TRBJ1-3 TRBV7-2 CASSLVSSRGVGNTIYF TGTGCCAGCAGCTTAGTATCTTCCAGGGGAGTTGGAAACACCATATATTTT
TRBD2 few TRBJ2-7 TRBV15 CATSRELAGGKQYEQYF TGTGCCACCAGCAGAGAACTAGCGGGGGGAAAACAGTACGAGCAGTACTTC
- - TRBJ2-7 TRBV7-9 CASSPWRASSYEQYF TGTGCCAGCAGCCCCTGGCGCGCGAGCTCCTACGAGCAGTACTTC
TRBD1 - TRBJ2-5 TRBV18 CASSLSTGAQETQYF TGTGCCAGCTCACTCTCGACAGGGGCGCAAGAGACCCAGTACTTC
TRBD1 few TRBJ2-7 TRBV3-1 CASRRTGGHLTYEQYF TGTGCCAGCAGACGAACAGGGGGCCATCTCACCTACGAGCAGTACTTC
- - TRBJ1-2 TRBV7-2 CASSQTTGAYGYTF TGTGCCAGCAGCCAGACCACGGGCGCCTATGGCTACACCTTC
- - TRBJ2-2 TRBV5-1 CASSLIQGGTGELFF TGCGCCAGCAGCTTGATACAGGGAGGCACCGGGGAGCTGTTTTTT
TRBD2 few TRBJ2-3 TRBV7-9 CASTEVPGLAGTDTQYF TGTGCCAGCACCGAAGTACCGGGACTAGCGGGGACAGATACGCAGTATTTT
- - TRBJ1-2 TRBV4-1 CASSQPSYGYTF TGCGCCAGCAGCCAGCCCTCCTATGGCTACACCTTC
- - TRBJ2-7 TRBV4-1 CASSQVETSYEQYF TGCGCCAGCAGCCAAGTCGAGACTAGTTACGAGCAGTACTTC
TRBD1 few TRBJ1-4 TRBV4-2 CASRYTGTGGRKLFF TGTGCCAGCAGGTATACCGGGACAGGGGGCAGGAAACTGTTTTTT
- - TRBJ2-1 TRBV7-7 CASSLVAGVGNEQFF TGTGCTAGCAGCTTAGTTGCAGGCGTAGGGAATGAGCAGTTCTTC
- few TRBJ2-1 TRBV5-5 CASSFPSTGNEQFF TGTGCCAGCAGCTTCCCCTCCACCGGCAATGAGCAGTTCTTC
- few TRBJ2-1 TRBV20-1 CSASNRKSSYNEQFF TGCAGTGCTTCGAACAGGAAGAGCTCCTACAATGAGCAGTTCTTC
TRBD1 - TRBJ1-3 TRBV7-8 CASSYYRGTGNTIYF TGTGCCAGCAGCTATTACAGGGGAACTGGAAACACCATATATTTT
- few TRBJ1-3 TRBV5-1 CASSSAEGSGNTIYF TGCGCCAGCAGCTCTGCCGAAGGCTCTGGAAACACCATATATTTT
TRBD2 - TRBJ2-5 TRBV7-9 CASSRSGYQETQYF TGTGCCAGCAGCCGTAGCGGGTACCAAGAGACCCAGTACTTC
- few TRBJ2-6 TRBV5-1 CASSLGAVAGANVLTF TGCGCCAGCAGCTTGGGGGCTGTTGCTGGGGCCAACGTCCTGACTTTC
TRBD2 - TRBJ2-5 TRBV13 CASSLAGGIQETQYF TGTGCCAGCAGCCTAGCGGGAGGGATCCAAGAGACCCAGTACTTC
- few TRBJ2-2 TRBV12-3/TRBV12-4 CASRPLGGELFF TGTGCCAGCAGGCCCCTGGGCGGGGAGCTGTTTTTT
TRBD2 few TRBJ2-3 TRBV6-4 CASSGGGSGGPDTQYF TGTGCCAGCAGTGGAGGGGGTAGCGGGGGACCAGATACGCAGTATTTT
TRBD2 few TRBJ2-3 TRBV29-1 CSVSGGAIDTQYF TGCAGCGTTAGCGGGGGGGCAATAGATACGCAGTATTTT
- few TRBJ2-7 TRBV5-1 CASSLRGRDRSPYEQYF TGCGCCAGCAGCTTGAGGGGTCGAGACAGGAGTCCCTACGAGCAGTACTTC
TRBD2 few TRBJ2-5 TRBV7-8 CAIEPTREETQYF TGTGCCATTGAGCCGACGCGGGAGGAGACCCAGTACTTC
- few TRBJ1-1 TRBV6-5 CASRKGSVTEAFF TGTGCCAGCAGGAAAGGCTCTGTCACTGAAGCTTTCTTT
- many TRBJ1-1 TRBV6-5 CASSYSGGNTEAFF TGTGCCAGCAGTTACTCGGGCGGGAACACTGAAGCTTTCTTT
- few TRBJ2-2 TRBV7-6 CASKLGNTGELFF TGTGCCAGCAAGTTGGGGAACACCGGGGAGCTGTTTTTT
- - TRBJ2-4 TRBV10-2 CASSALGGDNKNIQYF TGCGCCAGCAGCGCCTTGGGGGGGGACAATAAAAACATTCAGTACTTC
TRBD1 few TRBJ2-5 TRBV4-3 CASSPSGTGGVETQYF TGCGCCAGCAGCCCATCCGGGACAGGGGGCGTAGAGACCCAGTACTTC
- many TRBJ2-5 TRBV27 CASMETQYF TGTGCCAGCATGGAGACCCAGTACTTC
TRBD1 few TRBJ2-1 TRBV5-8 CASSEPRGKGYNEQFF TGTGCCAGCAGCGAGCCCAGGGGGAAGGGCTACAATGAGCAGTTCTTC
- - TRBJ2-3 TRBV18 CASSLLKTGTRTDTQYF TGTGCCAGCTCACTGCTAAAAACCGGGACTCGCACAGATACGCAGTATTTT
- many TRBJ2-5 TRBV5-1 CASSLGGGPQETQYF TGTGCCAGCAGCTTAGGTGGGGGGCCCCAAGAGACCCAGTACTTC
TRBD2 - TRBJ2-1 TRBV27 CASSLSGLAGADEQFF TGTGCCAGCAGTCTCTCGGGACTAGCGGGGGCCGATGAGCAGTTCTTC
TRBD1 - TRBJ1-1 TRBV29-1 CSAGQGAGGTEAFF TGCAGCGCCGGACAGGGGGCAGGTGGGACTGAAGCTTTCTTT
- few TRBJ2-1 TRBV7-9 CASRGLGVNEQFF TGTGCCAGCCGGGGGTTAGGGGTCAATGAGCAGTTCTTC
- many TRBJ2-5 TRBV3-1 CASSRQDKETQYF TGTGCCAGCAGCCGACAGGACAAAGAGACCCAGTACTTC